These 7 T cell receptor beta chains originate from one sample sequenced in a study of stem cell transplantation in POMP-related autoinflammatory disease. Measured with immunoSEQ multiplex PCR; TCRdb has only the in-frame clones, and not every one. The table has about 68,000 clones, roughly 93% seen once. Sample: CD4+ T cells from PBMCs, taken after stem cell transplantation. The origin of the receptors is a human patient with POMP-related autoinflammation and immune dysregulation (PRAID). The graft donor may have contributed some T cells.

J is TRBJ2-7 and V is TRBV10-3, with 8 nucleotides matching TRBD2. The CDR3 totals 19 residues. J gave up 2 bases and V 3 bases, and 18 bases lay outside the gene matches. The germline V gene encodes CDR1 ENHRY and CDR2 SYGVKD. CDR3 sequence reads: CAISDLLGGAGLATYEQYV. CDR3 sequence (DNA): TGTGCCATCAGTGATTTGCTCGGGGGGGCCGGGCTGGCTACCTACGAGCAGTACGTC.

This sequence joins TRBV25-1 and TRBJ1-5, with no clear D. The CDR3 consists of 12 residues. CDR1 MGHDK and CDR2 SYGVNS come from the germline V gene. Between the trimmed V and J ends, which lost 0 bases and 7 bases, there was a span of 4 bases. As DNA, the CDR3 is TGTGCCAGCAGTGAATACGGACAGCCCCAGCATTTT. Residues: CASSEYGQPQHF.

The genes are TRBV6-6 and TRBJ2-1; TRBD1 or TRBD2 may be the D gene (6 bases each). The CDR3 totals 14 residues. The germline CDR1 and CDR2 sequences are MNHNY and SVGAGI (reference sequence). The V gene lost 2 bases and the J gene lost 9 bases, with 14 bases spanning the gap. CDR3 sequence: CASSYVRGGREQFF. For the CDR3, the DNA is TGTGCCAGCAGTTACGTCCGTGGGGGGCGTGAGCAGTTCTTC.

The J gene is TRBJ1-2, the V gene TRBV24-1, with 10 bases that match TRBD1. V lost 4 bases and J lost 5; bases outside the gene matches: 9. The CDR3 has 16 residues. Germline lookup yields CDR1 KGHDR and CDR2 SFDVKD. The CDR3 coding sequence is TGTGCCACCAGTGACACCGGGACAGGGGCCCTGTATGGCTACACCTTC. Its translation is CATSDTGTGALYGYTF.

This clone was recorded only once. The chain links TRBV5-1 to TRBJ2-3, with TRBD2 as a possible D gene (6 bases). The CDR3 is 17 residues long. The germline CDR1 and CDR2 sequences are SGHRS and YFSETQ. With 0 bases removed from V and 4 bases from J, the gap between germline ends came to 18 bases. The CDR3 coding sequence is TGCGCCAGCAGCTTGGGTTGGTTCGGGAGAGGGGCAGATACGCAGTATTTT. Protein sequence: CASSLGWFGRGADTQYF.

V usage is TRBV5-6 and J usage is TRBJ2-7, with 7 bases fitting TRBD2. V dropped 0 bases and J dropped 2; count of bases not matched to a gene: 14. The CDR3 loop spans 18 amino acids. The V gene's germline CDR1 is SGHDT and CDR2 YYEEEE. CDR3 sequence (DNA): TGTGCCAGCAGCTTGGTGCCCCTTTTAACTAGCGAGCCCTACGAGCAGTACTTC. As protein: CASSLVPLLTSEPYEQYF.

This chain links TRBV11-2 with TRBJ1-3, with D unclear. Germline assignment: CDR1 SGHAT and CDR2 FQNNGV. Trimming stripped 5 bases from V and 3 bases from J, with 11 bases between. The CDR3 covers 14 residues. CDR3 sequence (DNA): TGTGCCAGCAGCCCCAGGTCGGATGGAAACACCATATATTTT. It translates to CASSPRSDGNTIYF.